This is a list of T cell receptor beta chains from one sample in a study of patients and donors after allogeneic stem cell transplantation. TCRdb ran MiXCR on the RT-PCR reads and lists one entry per CDR3 protein. The table lists about 11,000 distinct CDR3 sequences, under 25% of them singletons. The sample was blood, either unsorted or a sorted T cell fraction (not recorded which). The receptors stem from a human donor who was either an allogeneic HSCT recipient or a stem cell or donor lymphocyte infusion donor (not recorded which). It is not recorded whose cells these are; they may come from a transplant donor. Both conserved end residues are part of each CDR3. Each record gives: J gene, V gene, D gene, clone size, CDR3 protein, CDR3 DNA. The D gene is left open where the match is weak. The listing skips clone size in some rows; elsewhere it reads once, few, many or a size class.

j_gene: TRBJ1-1
v_gene: TRBV6-2/TRBV6-3
d_gene: -
abundance: -
CDR3aa: CASSYRSLVGGLNTEAFF
CDR3nt: TGTGCCAGCAGTTACCGGTCCCTCGTTGGGGGCTTGAACACTGAAGCTTTCTTT

j_gene: TRBJ2-7
v_gene: TRBV5-1
d_gene: -
abundance: many
CDR3aa: CASSLVGGSYEQYF
CDR3nt: TGCGCCAGCAGCTTGGTAGGCGGGTCCTACGAGCAGTACTTC

j_gene: TRBJ2-7
v_gene: TRBV6-5
d_gene: -
abundance: -
CDR3aa: CASSYSRVRGYEQYF
CDR3nt: TGTGCCAGCAGTTACTCGAGGGTAAGGGGTTACGAGCAGTACTTC

j_gene: TRBJ1-1
v_gene: TRBV5-6
d_gene: TRBD1
abundance: few
CDR3aa: CASSLLRDRVEAFF
CDR3nt: TGTGCCAGCAGCTTGCTTCGGGACAGGGTTGAAGCTTTCTTT

j_gene: TRBJ1-2
v_gene: TRBV7-9
d_gene: -
abundance: -
CDR3aa: CASSRSRREGGYTF
CDR3nt: TGTGCCAGCAGCCGTTCTAGGAGGGAGGGTGGCTACACCTTC

j_gene: TRBJ2-1
v_gene: TRBV9
d_gene: TRBD2
abundance: many
CDR3aa: CASSVSGGDYYNEQFF
CDR3nt: TGTGCCAGCAGCGTTAGCGGGGGGGACTATTACAATGAGCAGTTCTTC

j_gene: TRBJ1-4
v_gene: TRBV20-1
d_gene: -
abundance: many
CDR3aa: CSARTRTSNEKLFF
CDR3nt: TGCAGTGCTAGGACCCGTACCAGTAATGAAAAACTGTTTTTT

j_gene: TRBJ2-7
v_gene: TRBV5-1
d_gene: -
abundance: few
CDR3aa: CASSLTGPNYEQYF
CDR3nt: TGCGCCAGCAGCTTGACCGGACCCAACTACGAGCAGTACTTC

j_gene: TRBJ2-1
v_gene: TRBV11-2
d_gene: TRBD2
abundance: -
CDR3aa: CASSFQETSGYNEQFF
CDR3nt: TGTGCCAGCAGCTTCCAGGAGACTAGCGGGTACAATGAGCAGTTCTTC

j_gene: TRBJ1-1
v_gene: TRBV6-1
d_gene: TRBD1
abundance: -
CDR3aa: CASNNRGEAFF
CDR3nt: TGTGCCAGCAACAACAGGGGTGAAGCTTTCTTT

j_gene: TRBJ1-6
v_gene: TRBV5-1
d_gene: TRBD1
abundance: few
CDR3aa: CASSLPGDRGNSPLHF
CDR3nt: TGCGCCAGCAGCTTGCCCGGGGACAGGGGTAATTCACCCCTCCACTTT

j_gene: TRBJ1-1
v_gene: TRBV7-6
d_gene: -
abundance: many
CDR3aa: CASSLVAGAGMNTEAFF
CDR3nt: TGTGCCAGCAGCTTAGTGGCAGGGGCCGGAATGAACACTGAAGCTTTCTTT

j_gene: TRBJ1-1
v_gene: TRBV13
d_gene: -
abundance: few
CDR3aa: CASSLRGYTEAFF
CDR3nt: TGTGCCAGCAGCTTACGCGGGTACACTGAAGCTTTCTTT

j_gene: TRBJ1-3
v_gene: TRBV28
d_gene: -
abundance: few
CDR3aa: CASSPSTGRTGNTIYF
CDR3nt: TGTGCCAGCAGTCCGTCGACAGGTAGAACTGGAAACACCATATATTTT

j_gene: TRBJ1-1
v_gene: TRBV6-5
d_gene: -
abundance: few
CDR3aa: CASSYRHRNTEAFF
CDR3nt: TGTGCCAGCAGTTACCGCCACAGGAACACTGAAGCTTTCTTT

j_gene: TRBJ1-1
v_gene: TRBV10-3
d_gene: TRBD1
abundance: many
CDR3aa: CAISATGGRTEAFF
CDR3nt: TGTGCCATCAGTGCGACAGGGGGCCGAACTGAAGCTTTCTTT

j_gene: TRBJ2-7
v_gene: TRBV2
d_gene: TRBD1
abundance: many
CDR3aa: CASSGDRVYEQYF
CDR3nt: TGTGCCAGCAGTGGAGACAGGGTCTACGAGCAGTACTTC

j_gene: TRBJ1-3
v_gene: TRBV7-2
d_gene: -
abundance: many
CDR3aa: CASSSPGMRSGNTIYF
CDR3nt: TGTGCCAGCAGCTCCCCGGGAATGCGCTCTGGAAACACCATATATTTT

j_gene: TRBJ1-3
v_gene: TRBV11-1
d_gene: -
abundance: -
CDR3aa: CASSVAAGNSGNTIYF
CDR3nt: TGTGCCAGCAGCGTTGCGGCAGGGAACTCTGGAAACACCATATATTTT

j_gene: TRBJ2-7
v_gene: TRBV19
d_gene: -
abundance: -
CDR3aa: CASSISGNEQYF
CDR3nt: TGTGCCAGTAGTATTTCGGGGAACGAGCAGTACTTC

j_gene: TRBJ1-6
v_gene: TRBV3-1
d_gene: TRBD1
abundance: few
CDR3aa: CASRAGQGTDNSPLHF
CDR3nt: TGTGCCAGCAGGGCAGGACAGGGCACCGATAATTCACCCCTCCACTTT

j_gene: TRBJ2-7
v_gene: TRBV18
d_gene: -
abundance: -
CDR3aa: CASSPSQGDEQYF
CDR3nt: TGTGCCAGCTCACCTTCACAGGGTGATGAGCAGTACTTC

j_gene: TRBJ1-6
v_gene: TRBV7-9
d_gene: -
abundance: few
CDR3aa: CASSLVDSPSYNSPLHF
CDR3nt: TGTGCCAGCAGCTTGGTGGACAGTCCTTCGTATAATTCACCCCTCCACTTT

j_gene: TRBJ1-3
v_gene: TRBV7-9
d_gene: TRBD1
abundance: few
CDR3aa: CASRPTGGTGNTIYF
CDR3nt: TGTGCCAGCAGACCAACAGGGGGAACTGGAAACACCATATATTTT

j_gene: TRBJ2-2
v_gene: TRBV4-1
d_gene: TRBD1
abundance: many
CDR3aa: CASSGQGSTGELFF
CDR3nt: TGCGCCAGCAGTGGACAGGGGAGCACCGGGGAGCTGTTTTTT

j_gene: TRBJ1-2
v_gene: TRBV12-3/TRBV12-4
d_gene: -
abundance: few
CDR3aa: CASSFYPQGPSYGYTF
CDR3nt: TGTGCCAGCAGTTTTTACCCCCAAGGGCCATCCTATGGCTACACCTTC

j_gene: TRBJ2-3
v_gene: TRBV6-5
d_gene: TRBD1
abundance: few
CDR3aa: CASSSGTETSTDTQYF
CDR3nt: TGTGCCAGCAGTTCCGGGACAGAGACTAGCACAGATACGCAGTATTTT

j_gene: TRBJ2-7
v_gene: TRBV12-3/TRBV12-4
d_gene: TRBD1
abundance: large
CDR3aa: CASSSTTGGYEQYF
CDR3nt: TGTGCCAGCAGCTCTACAACAGGGGGCTACGAGCAGTACTTC

j_gene: TRBJ2-1
v_gene: TRBV3-1
d_gene: -
abundance: once
CDR3aa: CASSQGELAPSRNEQFF
CDR3nt: TGTGCCAGCAGCCAGGGGGAACTAGCCCCATCTCGCAATGAGCAGTTCTTC

j_gene: TRBJ2-5
v_gene: TRBV7-2
d_gene: TRBD2
abundance: few
CDR3aa: CASSLALAGGQETQYF
CDR3nt: TGTGCCAGCAGCTTAGCGCTAGCGGGGGGACAAGAGACCCAGTACTTC

j_gene: TRBJ1-1
v_gene: TRBV18
d_gene: -
abundance: -
CDR3aa: CASSLDKEVEAFF
CDR3nt: TGTGCCAGCTCACTCGACAAGGAAGTTGAGGCTTTCTTT

j_gene: TRBJ2-2
v_gene: TRBV4-3
d_gene: -
abundance: many
CDR3aa: CASSQENTGELFF
CDR3nt: TGCGCCAGCAGCCAGGAGAACACCGGGGAGCTGTTTTTT

j_gene: TRBJ2-1
v_gene: TRBV20-1
d_gene: TRBD1
abundance: few
CDR3aa: CSARGRTGQAERNEQFF
CDR3nt: TGCAGTGCTAGAGGAAGGACAGGCCAGGCGGAGAGGAATGAGCAGTTCTTC

j_gene: TRBJ2-2
v_gene: TRBV4-2
d_gene: TRBD1
abundance: few
CDR3aa: CASSHTGTANTGELFF
CDR3nt: TGTGCCAGCAGCCACACCGGGACAGCGAACACCGGGGAGCTGTTTTTT

j_gene: TRBJ2-1
v_gene: TRBV6-4
d_gene: -
abundance: -
CDR3aa: CASSVQVYNEQFF
CDR3nt: TGTGCCAGCAGTGTACAGGTCTACAATGAGCAGTTCTTC

j_gene: TRBJ1-5
v_gene: TRBV15
d_gene: -
abundance: medium-sized
CDR3aa: CATSRAGVGYDQPQHF
CDR3nt: TGTGCCACCAGCAGAGCGGGGGTGGGGTATGACCAGCCCCAGCATTTT

j_gene: TRBJ1-5
v_gene: TRBV6-4
d_gene: -
abundance: many
CDR3aa: CASSDSGPHDPPQHF
CDR3nt: TGTGCCAGCAGTGACTCCGGGCCCCATGATCCGCCCCAGCATTTT

j_gene: TRBJ2-1
v_gene: TRBV30
d_gene: -
abundance: many
CDR3aa: CAWSDGSDSYNEQFF
CDR3nt: TGTGCCTGGAGTGACGGGTCGGACAGCTACAATGAGCAGTTCTTC

j_gene: TRBJ1-6
v_gene: TRBV30
d_gene: TRBD1
abundance: many
CDR3aa: CAWGGSDRTPLHF
CDR3nt: TGTGCCTGGGGAGGATCGGACAGGACACCCCTCCACTTT

j_gene: TRBJ1-6
v_gene: TRBV6-5
d_gene: -
abundance: -
CDR3aa: CASSYSGSSNSPLHF
CDR3nt: TGTGCCAGCAGTTACTCAGGATCCTCAAATTCACCCCTCCACTTT

j_gene: TRBJ1-6
v_gene: TRBV6-1
d_gene: TRBD1
abundance: -
CDR3aa: CAGNAGQFNSPLHF
CDR3nt: TGTGCCGGCAACGCGGGACAGTTTAATTCACCCCTCCACTTT

j_gene: TRBJ1-2
v_gene: TRBV12-3/TRBV12-4
d_gene: -
abundance: few
CDR3aa: CASSLGSRRYTF
CDR3nt: TGTGCCAGCAGTTTAGGGTCCCGAAGGTACACCTTC

j_gene: TRBJ2-5
v_gene: TRBV9
d_gene: TRBD2
abundance: few
CDR3aa: CASSVVASGGQETQYF
CDR3nt: TGTGCCAGCAGCGTAGTGGCTAGCGGGGGTCAGGAGACCCAGTACTTC

j_gene: TRBJ1-2
v_gene: TRBV27
d_gene: -
abundance: few
CDR3aa: CASSFFASADGYTF
CDR3nt: TGTGCCAGCAGTTTTTTCGCCAGCGCGGATGGCTACACCTTC

j_gene: TRBJ2-1
v_gene: TRBV14
d_gene: TRBD2
abundance: -
CDR3aa: CASSSRDRLAGVNEQFF
CDR3nt: TGTGCCAGCAGCTCCCGAGACCGACTAGCGGGGGTAAATGAGCAGTTCTTC

j_gene: TRBJ1-2
v_gene: TRBV6-6
d_gene: -
abundance: many
CDR3aa: CASTPTTSNYGYTF
CDR3nt: TGTGCCAGCACTCCCACGACATCTAACTATGGCTACACCTTC

j_gene: TRBJ2-5
v_gene: TRBV5-1
d_gene: TRBD1
abundance: many
CDR3aa: CASSLAITGVKETQYF
CDR3nt: TGCGCCAGCAGCTTGGCCATAACAGGGGTGAAAGAGACCCAGTACTTC

j_gene: TRBJ1-6
v_gene: TRBV2
d_gene: -
abundance: -
CDR3aa: CASSEQGRGNSPLHF
CDR3nt: TGTGCCAGCAGTGAGCAGGGAAGAGGCAATTCACCCCTCCACTTT